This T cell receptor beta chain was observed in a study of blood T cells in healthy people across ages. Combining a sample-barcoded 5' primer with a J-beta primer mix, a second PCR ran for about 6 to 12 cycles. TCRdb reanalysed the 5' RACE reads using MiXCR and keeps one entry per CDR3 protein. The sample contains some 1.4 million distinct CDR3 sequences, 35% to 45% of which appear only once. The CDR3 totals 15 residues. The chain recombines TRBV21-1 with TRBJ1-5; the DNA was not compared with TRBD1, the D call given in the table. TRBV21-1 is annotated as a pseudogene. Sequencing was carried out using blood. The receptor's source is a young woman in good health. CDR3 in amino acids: CASSRNLGGGQPQHF. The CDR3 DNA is TGTGCCAGCAGCCGCAACTTAGGGGGCGGACAGCCCCAGCATTTT.